This TCR beta chain derives from a study of beta chain features in type 1 diabetes. Every bit of the isolated RNA underwent reverse transcription, so sequencing read expressed TCRB transcripts. Only in-frame clones appear in the TCRdb table, and some are missing; sequencing was by immunoSEQ multiplex PCR. The data contain 100,000 to 150,000 clones, 17% of them singletons. Findings and caveats of the study: Significant though moderate, a shortening of TCRB CDR3s appeared in all four CD4+ subsets of Type 1 diabetes patients. A closer apparent resemblance between naive, central memory and Treg TCRB repertoires was seen in patients than in healthy donors. More deletions and fewer insertions at VDJ junctions were seen in type 1 diabetes patients.

CDR1 and CDR2 from the germline V gene are SQVTM and ANQGSEA. This CDR3 has 11 residues. Trimming pared 7 bases from V and 3 bases from J, leaving 10 bases between. To note about this clone: The antigen is undetermined.

Sort purity for all populations was recorded as exceeding 98%. The chain carries TRBV29-1 and TRBJ2-7; D gene uncertain. Input material: central memory CD4+ T cells from blood. The origin of this receptor is a man in his late teens or twenties with type 1 diabetes. Here the CDR3 DNA reads TGCAGCGGTGGAGATGACTACGAGCAGTACTTC. Amino acids: CSGGDDYEQYF.